The rows below give T cell receptor beta chains drawn from one sample of a study of blood T cell repertoires in COVID-19. TCRdb keeps only in-frame clones here, not all; method: immunoSEQ multiplex PCR. The top ten hold around 3.8% of the sample, which has 54,000 or so clones, around 83% seen once. Material: peripheral blood. The receptors were gathered from a woman older than 75 with acute or convalescent COVID-19. CDR3s include the opening cysteine and the closing phenylalanine or tryptophan. The D gene is left open where the match is weak. Only part of the rows carry a size: once, few, many, or a class if the clone is expanded.

>TRBJ2-7|NA|NA|TRBV5-6
TGTGCCAGCATTCTGCGGGGCGCCTACGAGCAGTACTTC
CASILRGAYEQYF
>TRBJ2-7|TRBD2|NA|TRBV5-1
TGCGCCAGCAGCGTGAAACACCCGAGCGGGAGCGGAGCGGTCTTCTACGAGCAGTACTTC
CASSVKHPSGSGAVFYEQYF
>TRBJ2-1|NA|NA|TRBV12-3/TRBV12-4
TGTGCCAGGAGGTCCGGGGAGCAGTTCTTC
CARRSGEQFF
>TRBJ2-1|NA|NA|TRBV6-1
TGTGCCAGCAGTTCGGGGACTGACAATGAGCAGTTCTTC
CASSSGTDNEQFF
>TRBJ2-7|TRBD1|NA|TRBV28
TGTGCCAGCAGTGTTCCCTGGGACAGGGGATACGAGCAGTACTTC
CASSVPWDRGYEQYF
>TRBJ1-1|NA|NA|TRBV5-1
TGCGCCAGCAGCCAACGGTCGTCTCAAAGCGGAGCTTTCTTT
CASSQRSSQSGAFF
>TRBJ2-2|TRBD1|NA|TRBV19
TGTGCCAGTAGTATCCGAGGGGGCGACACCGGGGAGCTGTTTTTT
CASSIRGGDTGELFF
>TRBJ2-7|TRBD2|NA|TRBV4-3
TGCGCCAGCAGCCAAGAACTAGCGGGGGCTGGGTCCTACGAGCAGTACTTC
CASSQELAGAGSYEQYF
>TRBJ2-7|TRBD2|NA|TRBV5-1
TGCGCCAGCAGCTCGACGGGTAGCGGGGTGGGGAGCTCCTACGAGCAGTACTTC
CASSSTGSGVGSSYEQYF
>TRBJ1-4|NA|NA|TRBV7-9
TGTGCCAGCAGCTTAGCTCGTGAGGGTGAAAAACTGTTTTTT
CASSLAREGEKLFF
>TRBJ1-1|NA|NA|TRBV9
TGTGCCAGCAGCACACACGAGGGGGTCGGCACTGAAGCTTTCTTT
CASSTHEGVGTEAFF
>TRBJ1-2|NA|NA|TRBV7-9
TGTGCCAGCAGCCAGTTGGGGCCCCATGGCTACACCTTC
CASSQLGPHGYTF
>TRBJ2-4|TRBD1|NA|TRBV27
TGTGCCAGCAGTTCCCCAGGGGGCCTAGCCAAAAACATTCAGTACTTC
CASSSPGGLAKNIQYF
>TRBJ2-3|TRBD1|NA|TRBV7-9
TGTGCCAGCAGCCTTTCACAGGGGGCGCTTCTCACAGATACGCAGTATTTT
CASSLSQGALLTDTQYF
>TRBJ1-1|TRBD1|NA|TRBV5-1
TGCGCCAGCAGCCTTCCGGGACAGTCGAACACTGAAGCTTTCTTT
CASSLPGQSNTEAFF
>TRBJ1-1|NA|NA|TRBV5-4
TGTGCCAGCAGCTTGGAGGCGGGAAGGAACACTGAAGCTTTCTTT
CASSLEAGRNTEAFF
>TRBJ1-6|TRBD1|NA|TRBV11-1
TGTGCCAGCAGCTCCGGGCAGGGGGGTAATTCACCCCTCCACTTT
CASSSGQGGNSPLHF
>TRBJ2-7|NA|NA|TRBV5-1
TGCGCCAGCAGCGTGACCAGGGGGGCCTACGAGCAGTACTTC
CASSVTRGAYEQYF
>TRBJ2-1|TRBD2|few|TRBV5-1
TGCGCCAGCAGCTTGGAAAGCGGGAGTTATCCTGAGCAGTTCTTC
CASSLESGSYPEQFF
>TRBJ1-5|NA|NA|TRBV12-3/TRBV12-4
TGTGCCAGCAGCAGCCAAGGGGCGAGGCCCCAGCATTTT
CASSSQGARPQHF
>TRBJ2-7|NA|NA|TRBV2
TGTGCCAGCAGTGGGGCTCCCTACGAGCAGTACTTC
CASSGAPYEQYF
>TRBJ1-1|NA|once|TRBV7-2
TGTGCCAGCAGCTTTGGCAGACAGAACACTGAAGCTTTCTTT
CASSFGRQNTEAFF
>TRBJ2-1|TRBD1|NA|TRBV30
TGTGCCTGGGCTACGGGACAGAACTACAATGAGCAGTTCTTC
CAWATGQNYNEQFF
>TRBJ1-1|NA|NA|TRBV5-8
TGTGCCAGCAGCTTGGCCGTAGACAGTTTCATGAACACTGAAGCTTTCTTT
CASSLAVDSFMNTEAFF
>TRBJ2-2|TRBD2|NA|TRBV5-1
TGCGCCAGCAGCGGGAGGGACTACGGCGCCGGGGAGCTGTTTTTT
CASSGRDYGAGELFF
>TRBJ2-3|TRBD2|NA|TRBV5-1
TGCGCCAGCAGCTTGGGGGGAGGGAGAAGCACAGATACGCAGTATTTT
CASSLGGGRSTDTQYF
>TRBJ2-7|NA|NA|TRBV5-1
TGCGCCAGCAATTTCGGGGAAGGGTACGAGCAGTACTTC
CASNFGEGYEQYF
>TRBJ2-3|NA|NA|TRBV24-1
TGTGCCACCTCCCGGGGAAGCACAGATACGCAGTATTTT
CATSRGSTDTQYF
>TRBJ2-1|NA|NA|TRBV28
TGTGCCAGCAGTTTGACTAGTTACAATGAGCAGTTCTTC
CASSLTSYNEQFF
>TRBJ1-4|NA|once|TRBV9
TGTGCCAGCAGCGTAGCTGGACAGAGCGGAGAAAAACTGTTTTTT
CASSVAGQSGEKLFF
>TRBJ2-7|NA|few|TRBV21-1
TGTGCCAGCAGCAAAGCTCAGGACAGGGAGAGCGACTACGAGCAGTACTTC
CASSKAQDRESDYEQYF
>TRBJ1-2|NA|NA|TRBV4-1
TGCGCCAGCAGCCAAGTAGGAGTCCACTATGGCTACACCTTC
CASSQVGVHYGYTF
>TRBJ1-2|TRBD1|few|TRBV19
TGTGCCAGTAGTCTATCGACAGGGACAGCAGGGGGCTACACCTTC
CASSLSTGTAGGYTF
>TRBJ2-6|NA|NA|TRBV3-1/TRBV3-2
TGTGCCAGCAGCCAAACAGGGAGTTCTGGGGCCAACGTCCTGACTTTC
CASSQTGSSGANVLTF
>TRBJ1-3|TRBD1|NA|TRBV27
TGTGCCAGCAGTTCGACTAAGATTCGGACAGGGATCTCTCACACCATATATTTT
CASSSTKIRTGISHTIYF
>TRBJ1-2|TRBD1|NA|TRBV30
TGTGCCTGGACGGCAGGGGGCTATGGCTACACCTTC
CAWTAGGYGYTF
>TRBJ1-2|TRBD1|few|TRBV18
TGTGCCAGCTCACCACAGGTGACAGGGGAGGGCTACACCTTC
CASSPQVTGEGYTF
>TRBJ1-6|NA|NA|TRBV15
TGTGCCATCCAGGGGCAGAATAATTCACCCCTCCACTTT
CAIQGQNNSPLHF
>TRBJ2-3|TRBD1|NA|TRBV5-6
TGTGCCAGCAGCCCGGTGGGACAGGCGGGTACGCAGTATTTT
CASSPVGQAGTQYF
>TRBJ2-2|NA|once|TRBV7-3
TGTGCCAGCAGCTTAAGAGGTCTAGGGGCGACCGGGGAGCTGTTTTTT
CASSLRGLGATGELFF